This TCR beta chain was captured by sequencing in a study of T cell repertoires in cytomegalovirus infection. In the case of this clonotype: The antigen is undetermined.

From the reads, TCRdb called clonotypes with MiXCR, one entry per CDR3 protein. The sample has hundreds of thousands of distinct CDR3 sequences; about 33% are singletons. The sequencing here drew on cultured PBMCs, taken from culture after CMV antigen stimulation. The source of this sequence is a human donor in good health (CMV status not recorded). Some clones in this sample may be carry-over from other donors' samples.

The CDR3 bases are TGTGCCAGCAGCTTAAAGGGACTAGCTCTATTCTTC. This sequence encodes CASSLKGLALFF. V gene TRBV11-3 combines with J gene TRBJ2-1; TRBD2 aligns across 9 bases. Germline CDR1 SGHNT, CDR2 YENEEA. V dropped 2 bases and J dropped 16; count of bases not matched to a gene: 6. CDR3 size: 12 residues.